A selection of T cell receptor beta chains follows, all from one sample in a study of CD8 T cells in Susac syndrome. TCRdb fed the immunoSEQ multiplex PCR reads into MiXCR, producing one record per CDR3 protein. The profile shows approximately 200,000 distinct CDR3 sequences, 90% to 95% of them singletons. The sample comprised CD4+ T cells from PBMCs. The receptor set was obtained from a human donor with multiple sclerosis. Both conserved end residues are part of each CDR3. A D gene is named only where the DNA matches it firmly. Expanded clones get a size class; other rows say once, few or many, or leave the size out.

J gene: TRBJ2-3
clone size: -
D gene: TRBD2
V gene: TRBV11-2
CDR3 protein: CASSPMWTSGYEDTQYF
CDR3 DNA: TGTGCCAGCAGCCCCATGTGGACTAGCGGGTACGAGGATACGCAGTATTTT

J gene: TRBJ2-7
clone size: -
D gene: -
V gene: TRBV24-1
CDR3 protein: CATSDYSGEQYF
CDR3 DNA: TGTGCCACCAGTGACTACTCAGGGGAGCAGTACTTC

J gene: TRBJ2-7
clone size: -
D gene: -
V gene: TRBV7-6
CDR3 protein: CASSPKQGTFSYEQYF
CDR3 DNA: TGTGCCAGCAGCCCGAAACAGGGTACTTTCTCCTACGAGCAGTACTTC

J gene: TRBJ2-7
clone size: -
D gene: TRBD1
V gene: TRBV29-1
CDR3 protein: CSVEVGTGFQEQYF
CDR3 DNA: TGCAGCGTTGAAGTAGGGACAGGGTTTCAAGAGCAGTACTTC

J gene: TRBJ2-1
clone size: -
D gene: TRBD2
V gene: TRBV30
CDR3 protein: CAWTSSGHISYNEQFF
CDR3 DNA: TGTGCCTGGACGTCTAGCGGCCACATCTCCTACAATGAGCAGTTCTTC

J gene: TRBJ2-5
clone size: -
D gene: -
V gene: TRBV5-4
CDR3 protein: CASSFNQGNQETQYF
CDR3 DNA: TGTGCCAGCAGCTTCAACCAGGGGAACCAAGAGACCCAGTACTTC

J gene: TRBJ2-2
clone size: once
D gene: -
V gene: TRBV7-8
CDR3 protein: CASSFSVWAGGGTGELFF
CDR3 DNA: TGTGCCAGCAGCTTCTCGGTATGGGCCGGAGGGGGCACCGGGGAGCTGTTTTTT

J gene: TRBJ2-7
clone size: -
D gene: -
V gene: TRBV3-1
CDR3 protein: CASSPPMGESPYEQYF
CDR3 DNA: TGTGCCAGCAGCCCGCCAATGGGGGAGAGCCCCTACGAGCAGTACTTC

J gene: TRBJ2-1
clone size: -
D gene: TRBD2
V gene: TRBV5-1
CDR3 protein: CASSLGLAGADEQFF
CDR3 DNA: TGCGCCAGCAGCTTGGGGCTAGCGGGAGCCGATGAGCAGTTCTTC

J gene: TRBJ2-1
clone size: -
D gene: -
V gene: TRBV19
CDR3 protein: CASSRDFYNEQFF
CDR3 DNA: TGTGCCAGTAGCCGGGACTTCTACAATGAGCAGTTCTTC

J gene: TRBJ2-5
clone size: -
D gene: -
V gene: TRBV2
CDR3 protein: CASSDLDGKTQYF
CDR3 DNA: TGTGCCAGCAGTGACTTGGATGGGAAGACCCAGTACTTC

J gene: TRBJ2-7
clone size: -
D gene: -
V gene: TRBV20-1
CDR3 protein: CSAGPRTPGLEQYF
CDR3 DNA: TGCAGTGCTGGCCCTAGAACCCCCGGCCTCGAGCAGTACTTC

J gene: TRBJ2-3
clone size: -
D gene: -
V gene: TRBV27
CDR3 protein: CASSLLNAPDTQYF
CDR3 DNA: TGTGCCAGCAGTTTATTAAATGCACCAGATACGCAGTATTTT

J gene: TRBJ2-3
clone size: -
D gene: TRBD1
V gene: TRBV29-1
CDR3 protein: CSVEEAGQAITDTQYF
CDR3 DNA: TGCAGCGTTGAAGAGGCTGGACAGGCGATCACAGATACGCAGTATTTT

J gene: TRBJ2-1
clone size: -
D gene: -
V gene: TRBV18
CDR3 protein: CASSPGDDNEQFF
CDR3 DNA: TGTGCCAGCTCACCGGGCGATGACAATGAGCAGTTCTTC

J gene: TRBJ2-3
clone size: -
D gene: TRBD2
V gene: TRBV29-1
CDR3 protein: CSVLAGPDTQYF
CDR3 DNA: TGCAGCGTACTAGCGGGACCAGATACGCAGTATTTT

J gene: TRBJ2-1
clone size: -
D gene: -
V gene: TRBV12-3/TRBV12-4
CDR3 protein: CASKSGRGDEQFF
CDR3 DNA: TGTGCCAGCAAATCGGGCCGAGGAGATGAGCAGTTCTTC

J gene: TRBJ2-2
clone size: -
D gene: -
V gene: TRBV20-1
CDR3 protein: CSAVQGNTGELFF
CDR3 DNA: TGCAGTGCTGTACAGGGAAACACCGGGGAGCTGTTTTTT

J gene: TRBJ2-3
clone size: -
D gene: -
V gene: TRBV15
CDR3 protein: CATSRGYTLTDTQYF
CDR3 DNA: TGTGCCACCAGCAGAGGGTACACTCTCACAGATACGCAGTATTTT

J gene: TRBJ2-7
clone size: once
D gene: -
V gene: TRBV12-5
CDR3 protein: CASGYGATEQYF
CDR3 DNA: TGTGCTAGTGGTTACGGTGCGACGGAGCAGTACTTC

J gene: TRBJ2-4
clone size: -
D gene: -
V gene: TRBV5-4
CDR3 protein: CASSIERAGGIQYF
CDR3 DNA: TGTGCCAGCAGCATTGAGAGGGCTGGGGGTATTCAGTACTTC

J gene: TRBJ2-1
clone size: -
D gene: -
V gene: TRBV7-9
CDR3 protein: CASRRLGANEQFF
CDR3 DNA: TGTGCCAGCAGACGATTGGGAGCGAATGAGCAGTTCTTC

J gene: TRBJ2-1
clone size: once
D gene: TRBD1
V gene: TRBV20-1
CDR3 protein: CSARDPGQGAAGEQFF
CDR3 DNA: TGCAGTGCTAGAGACCCCGGGCAGGGGGCGGCGGGTGAGCAGTTCTTC

J gene: TRBJ2-6
clone size: -
D gene: -
V gene: TRBV29-1
CDR3 protein: CSVSEANVLTF
CDR3 DNA: TGCAGCGTGAGCGAGGCCAACGTCCTGACTTTC

J gene: TRBJ1-1
clone size: once
D gene: -
V gene: TRBV2
CDR3 protein: CASSGVAEDTEAFF
CDR3 DNA: TGTGCCAGCAGTGGCGTTGCGGAGGACACTGAAGCTTTCTTT

J gene: TRBJ2-3
clone size: -
D gene: -
V gene: TRBV24-1
CDR3 protein: CATSDFPGADTQYF
CDR3 DNA: TGTGCCACCAGTGATTTTCCAGGGGCAGATACGCAGTATTTT

J gene: TRBJ1-4
clone size: -
D gene: TRBD1
V gene: TRBV30
CDR3 protein: CAWRQGGEKLFF
CDR3 DNA: TGTGCCTGGAGACAGGGGGGTGAAAAACTGTTTTTT

J gene: TRBJ1-1
clone size: -
D gene: TRBD1
V gene: TRBV23-1
CDR3 protein: CASSHVQGESWLAFF
CDR3 DNA: TGCGCCAGCAGTCACGTTCAGGGGGAGAGTTGGTTGGCTTTCTTT

J gene: TRBJ2-1
clone size: -
D gene: -
V gene: TRBV4-2
CDR3 protein: CASSQSTLKNEQFF
CDR3 DNA: TGTGCCAGCAGCCAAAGCACGCTCAAGAATGAGCAGTTCTTC

J gene: TRBJ2-6
clone size: -
D gene: -
V gene: TRBV7-3
CDR3 protein: CASSLRAGAGANVLTF
CDR3 DNA: TGTGCCAGCAGCTTACGGGCAGGGGCTGGGGCCAACGTCCTGACTTTC

J gene: TRBJ2-3
clone size: -
D gene: -
V gene: TRBV6-1
CDR3 protein: CASSAGRLSGDTQYF
CDR3 DNA: TGTGCCAGCAGTGCGGGACGATTAAGCGGAGATACGCAGTATTTT

J gene: TRBJ2-7
clone size: -
D gene: -
V gene: TRBV30
CDR3 protein: CAWSVMQSYEQYF
CDR3 DNA: TGTGCCTGGAGTGTAATGCAGTCCTACGAGCAGTACTTC

J gene: TRBJ2-5
clone size: -
D gene: -
V gene: TRBV6-5
CDR3 protein: CASSHLEGGTQYF
CDR3 DNA: TGTGCCAGCAGTCACCTTGAAGGGGGGACCCAGTACTTC

J gene: TRBJ2-3
clone size: -
D gene: -
V gene: TRBV5-6
CDR3 protein: CASSSYSDTQYF
CDR3 DNA: TGTGCCAGCAGCTCGTACTCAGATACGCAGTATTTT

J gene: TRBJ2-3
clone size: -
D gene: -
V gene: TRBV6-4
CDR3 protein: CASRDTQYF
CDR3 DNA: TGTGCCAGCCGAGATACGCAGTATTTT

J gene: TRBJ2-7
clone size: -
D gene: -
V gene: TRBV15
CDR3 protein: CATSRDSGYEQYF
CDR3 DNA: TGTGCCACCAGCAGAGATTCGGGGTACGAGCAGTACTTC

J gene: TRBJ1-2
clone size: -
D gene: TRBD1
V gene: TRBV2
CDR3 protein: CASSMDREGGYTF
CDR3 DNA: TGTGCCAGCAGTATGGACAGGGAGGGTGGCTACACCTTC

J gene: TRBJ1-2
clone size: -
D gene: -
V gene: TRBV6-4
CDR3 protein: CASSLTIQGNYGYTF
CDR3 DNA: TGTGCCAGCAGCCTAACTATCCAGGGAAACTATGGCTACACCTTC

J gene: TRBJ2-3
clone size: -
D gene: -
V gene: TRBV29-1
CDR3 protein: CSVPPTGSTTDTQYF
CDR3 DNA: TGCAGCGTCCCGCCTACGGGGAGTACGACAGATACGCAGTATTTT

J gene: TRBJ2-6
clone size: -
D gene: -
V gene: TRBV25-1
CDR3 protein: CASSLRRAGANVLTF
CDR3 DNA: TGTGCCAGCAGCCTCCGCAGAGCCGGGGCCAACGTCCTGACTTTC

J gene: TRBJ2-5
clone size: -
D gene: TRBD2
V gene: TRBV25-1
CDR3 protein: CASSGRLAGTAQYF
CDR3 DNA: TGTGCCAGCAGTGGAAGACTAGCGGGAACGGCCCAGTACTTC

J gene: TRBJ2-7
clone size: once
D gene: -
V gene: TRBV7-9
CDR3 protein: CASATLSYEQYF
CDR3 DNA: TGTGCCAGCGCCACCCTATCCTACGAGCAGTACTTC

J gene: TRBJ2-5
clone size: -
D gene: TRBD1
V gene: TRBV20-1
CDR3 protein: CSALDRGQETQYF
CDR3 DNA: TGCAGTGCCCTGGACAGGGGTCAAGAGACCCAGTACTTC

J gene: TRBJ1-2
clone size: -
D gene: -
V gene: TRBV30
CDR3 protein: CAWRAHEYPGYTF
CDR3 DNA: TGTGCCTGGAGGGCCCACGAATATCCTGGCTACACCTTC

J gene: TRBJ1-1
clone size: -
D gene: TRBD1
V gene: TRBV20-1
CDR3 protein: CSALRQGRTEAFF
CDR3 DNA: TGCAGTGCCCTGAGACAGGGACGAACTGAAGCTTTCTTT

J gene: TRBJ1-1
clone size: -
D gene: TRBD1
V gene: TRBV20-1
CDR3 protein: CSAEQGRGTEAFF
CDR3 DNA: TGCAGTGCTGAACAGGGGAGGGGCACTGAAGCTTTCTTT

J gene: TRBJ2-7
clone size: -
D gene: TRBD2
V gene: TRBV3-1
CDR3 protein: CASSQDSREVNHEQYF
CDR3 DNA: TGTGCCAGCAGCCAAGATTCTCGGGAGGTTAACCACGAGCAGTACTTC

J gene: TRBJ1-2
clone size: -
D gene: -
V gene: TRBV11-2
CDR3 protein: CASSLRRKNYGYTF
CDR3 DNA: TGTGCCAGCAGCTTACGACGGAAAAACTATGGCTACACCTTC

J gene: TRBJ1-4
clone size: -
D gene: -
V gene: TRBV9
CDR3 protein: CASAPGEQLIMKLFF
CDR3 DNA: TGTGCCAGTGCCCCCGGGGAACAGCTCATCATGAAACTGTTTTTT

J gene: TRBJ2-7
clone size: -
D gene: TRBD2
V gene: TRBV20-1
CDR3 protein: CSAGGRLPYEQYF
CDR3 DNA: TGCAGTGCCGGCGGGAGGCTCCCCTACGAGCAGTACTTC

J gene: TRBJ1-1
clone size: -
D gene: -
V gene: TRBV27
CDR3 protein: CASARRGMNTEAFF
CDR3 DNA: TGTGCCAGCGCCCGGAGGGGGATGAACACTGAAGCTTTCTTT

J gene: TRBJ1-6
clone size: -
D gene: -
V gene: TRBV30
CDR3 protein: CAWSRQGNSPLHF
CDR3 DNA: TGTGCCTGGAGCCGTCAGGGGAATTCACCCCTCCACTTT